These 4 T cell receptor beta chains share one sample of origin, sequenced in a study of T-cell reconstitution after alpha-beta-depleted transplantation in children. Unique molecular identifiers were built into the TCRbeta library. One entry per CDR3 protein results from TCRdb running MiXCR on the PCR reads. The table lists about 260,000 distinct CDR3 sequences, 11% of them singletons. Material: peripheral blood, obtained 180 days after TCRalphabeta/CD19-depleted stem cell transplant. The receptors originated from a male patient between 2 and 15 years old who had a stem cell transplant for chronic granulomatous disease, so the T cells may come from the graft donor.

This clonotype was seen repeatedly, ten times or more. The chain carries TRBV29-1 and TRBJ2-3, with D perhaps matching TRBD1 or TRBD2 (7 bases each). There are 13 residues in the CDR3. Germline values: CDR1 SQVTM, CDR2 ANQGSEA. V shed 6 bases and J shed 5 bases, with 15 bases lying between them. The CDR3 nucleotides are TGCAGCGTGGGAGGGGGCAGGAGAGATACGCAGTATTTT. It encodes CSVGGGRRDTQYF.

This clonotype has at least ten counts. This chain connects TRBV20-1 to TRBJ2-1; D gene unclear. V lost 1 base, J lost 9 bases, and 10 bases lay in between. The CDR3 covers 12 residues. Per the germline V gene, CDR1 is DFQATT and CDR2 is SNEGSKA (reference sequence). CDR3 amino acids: CSARALGSEQFF. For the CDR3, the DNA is TGCAGTGCTAGAGCCCTCGGGTCTGAGCAGTTCTTC.

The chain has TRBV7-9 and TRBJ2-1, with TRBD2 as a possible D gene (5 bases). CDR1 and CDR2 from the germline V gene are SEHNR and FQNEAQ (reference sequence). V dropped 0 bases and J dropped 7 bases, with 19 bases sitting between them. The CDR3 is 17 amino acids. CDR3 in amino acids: CASSLAVLGAGVNEQFF. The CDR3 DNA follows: TGTGCCAGCAGCTTAGCAGTCCTTGGAGCCGGGGTTAATGAGCAGTTCTTC.

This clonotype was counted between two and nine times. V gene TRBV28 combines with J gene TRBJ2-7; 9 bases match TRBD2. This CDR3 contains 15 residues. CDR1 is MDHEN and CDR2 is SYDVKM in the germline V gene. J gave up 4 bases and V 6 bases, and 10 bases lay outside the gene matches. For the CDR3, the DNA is TGTGCCAGCAGGGGATTGGGCGGGAGGGAATACGAGCAGTACTTC. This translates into CASRGLGGREYEQYF.